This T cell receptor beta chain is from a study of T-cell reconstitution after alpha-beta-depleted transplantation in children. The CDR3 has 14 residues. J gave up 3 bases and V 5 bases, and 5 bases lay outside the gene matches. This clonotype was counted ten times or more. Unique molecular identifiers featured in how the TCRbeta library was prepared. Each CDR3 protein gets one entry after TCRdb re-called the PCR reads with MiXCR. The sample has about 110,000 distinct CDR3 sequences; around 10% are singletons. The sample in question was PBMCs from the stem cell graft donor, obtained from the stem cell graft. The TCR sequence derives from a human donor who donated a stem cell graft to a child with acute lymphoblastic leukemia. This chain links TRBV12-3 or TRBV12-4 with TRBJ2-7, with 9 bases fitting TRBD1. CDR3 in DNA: TGTGCCAGCAGTCCGGGGACAGGGTACTACGAGCAGTACTTC. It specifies CASSPGTGYYEQYF.